This T cell receptor (beta chain) was captured in a study of glioma-infiltrating T cells after dendritic cell vaccination. Looking at the study overall: Samples are from glioblastoma patients in Phase I and II dendritic cell vaccine trials. Dendritic cell vaccine was injected intradermally three times, biweekly.

The CDR3 has 12 residues. CDR1 SGHAT and CDR2 FQNNGV come from the germline V gene. Fresh-frozen tumor tissue and more than two years of survival data were available for all. All glioblastoma patients lacked an isocitrate dehydrogenase mutation. Profiling relied on immunoSEQ multiplex PCR, and the TCRdb table lists in-frame clones only, not all of them. The sample records roughly 98,000 clones, about nine tenths being singletons. Sequencing used blood, obtained before dendritic cell vaccination. This chain links TRBV11-2 with TRBJ2-5; 7 positions match TRBD2. The sequence was obtained from a human donor with glioblastoma. The CDR3 DNA is TGTGGGGGAGAAGGGAGGGAAGAGACCCAGTACTTC. Protein sequence: CGGEGREETQYF.